Each of the 28 T cell receptor beta chains below was sequenced from the same sample in a study of cytomegalovirus exposure and HLA in healthy donors. The table came from immunoSEQ multiplex PCR; TCRdb's copy has only in-frame clones and leaves some out. The sample has about 270,000 clones, 65% to 90% seen once. Sequenced: PBMCs. Receptors were obtained from a young woman in good health and CMV-seronegative.

The CDR3 region has the DNA TGTGCCAGCAGTTTTGGGTGGCGGGCGGATACGCAGTATTTT. Translated: CASSFGWRADTQYF. This chain connects TRBV28 to TRBJ2-3, with D maybe TRBD2 (5 bases). Trimming removed 3 bases from V and 6 bases from J, with 13 bases in between. Germline values: CDR1 MDHEN, CDR2 SYDVKM. This CDR3 region has 14 residues. Combining the CDR3 with reference TRBV28 and TRBJ2-3 gives the whole variable domain DVKVTQSSRYLVKRTGEKVFLECVQDMDHENMFWYRQDPGLGLRLIYFSYDVKMKEKGDIPEGYSVSREKKERFSLILESASTNQTSMYLCASSFGWRADTQYFGPGTRLTVL.

The chain has TRBV30 and TRBJ2-6; D not resolved. The CDR3 totals 14 residues. V was shortened by 2 bases and J by 1 base, with 6 bases between the two germline ends. Germline values: CDR1 GTSNPN, CDR2 SVGIG (reference sequence). The CDR3 DNA follows: TGTGCCTGGAGTATGCGTTCTGGGGCCAACGTCCTGACTTTC. Its translation is CAWSMRSGANVLTF.

The chain joins TRBV19 to TRBJ1-2, with TRBD1 matching over 7 bases. CDR3 size: 16 residues. V trimming: 3 bases; J trimming: 0 bases; junction bases outside the gene matches: 7. Looked up from germline, CDR1 is LNHDA and CDR2 is SQIVND (reference sequence). CDR3 amino acids: CASSIGQVPPNYGYTF. The CDR3 bases are TGTGCCAGTAGTATTGGACAGGTCCCGCCTAACTATGGCTACACCTTC. Full variable domain (rest looked up from reference TRBV19 and TRBJ1-2): DGGITQSPKYLFRKEGQNVTLSCEQNLNHDAMYWYRQDPGQGLRLIYYSQIVNDFQKGDIAEGYSVSREKKESFPLTVTSAQKNPTAFYLCASSIGQVPPNYGYTFGSGTRLTVV.

The chain recombines TRBV6-5 with TRBJ1-5; 11 bases are shared with TRBD1. V shed 5 bases and J 6 bases; nucleotides not matched to a gene: 3. CDR1 MNHEY and CDR2 SVGAGI come from the germline V gene. This CDR3 contains 14 residues. In nucleotides, the CDR3 is TGTGCCAGCAGTGGGGACAGGGGGTTTCAGCCCCAGCATTTT. Residues: CASSGDRGFQPQHF.

Remarks on this clone: The germline gene is not matched at one end of the junction; a read error may be the cause. This sequence joins TRBV7-7 and TRBJ2-5; 8 bases fit TRBD2. Germline CDR1 reads SSHAT; CDR2 reads FNYEAQ (reference sequence). The CDR3 length is 16 residues. In nucleotides, the CDR3 is TGTGCTAGCAGCTTACGCCTAGCGGGTTCTAAAGAGACCCAGTACTTC. Translated, it gives CASSLRLAGSKETQYF.

The chain employs TRBV6-5 and TRBJ1-2; no definite D call. The V end was cut by 5 bases, the J end by 6 bases, with 13 bases between. From germline, CDR1 is MNHEY and CDR2 SVGAGI. The CDR3 consists of 13 residues. The CDR3 here is CASSTGLRNGYTF. The CDR3 coding sequence is TGTGCCAGCAGTACCGGACTCCGTAATGGCTACACCTTC.

V is TRBV5-1 and J is TRBJ2-7, with TRBD1 matching over 7 bases. V trimming: 6 bases; J trimming: 2 bases; junction bases outside the gene matches: 8. Germline V gives CDR1 SGHRS, CDR2 YFSETQ. The CDR3 length is 14 residues. The CDR3 DNA is TGCGCCAGCAACCCACAGGGGTCCCCCTACGAGCAGTACTTC. Translation gives CASNPQGSPYEQYF.

The chain has TRBV7-2 and TRBJ2-7; possible D gene TRBD2, 5 bases. The V gene lost 1 base and the J gene lost 7 bases, with 11 bases spanning the gap. CDR1 is SGHTA, CDR2 FQGNSA, per germline. The CDR3 is 13 amino acids. The CDR3 sequence is CASSLGSPGEQYF. CDR3 in DNA: TGTGCCAGCAGCTTAGGGTCCCCGGGGGAGCAGTACTTC.

CDR3 sequence: CASSLEVSTDTQYF. The CDR3 DNA reads TGCGCCAGCAGCTTAGAGGTCTCCACAGATACGCAGTATTTT. This chain connects TRBV5-1 to TRBJ2-3; D gene uncertain. This CDR3 spans 14 amino acids. Trimming removed 2 bases from V and 2 bases from J, with 9 bases in between. Germline V lookup: CDR1 SGHRS, CDR2 YFSETQ.

The chain uses TRBV6-1 and TRBJ1-1; D unclear. V lost 6 bases and J 1 base, leaving 6 bases between the germline ends. The germline gives CDR1 MNHNS, CDR2 SASEGT. CDR3 length: 12 residues. The CDR3 region has the DNA TGTGCCAGCAGCCGACAGAACACTGAAGCTTTCTTT. Translation gives CASSRQNTEAFF.

The rearrangement links TRBV30 to TRBJ2-3, with 10 bases fitting TRBD2. V dropped 2 bases and J dropped 6; count of bases not matched to a gene: 5. Germline-derived CDR1 and CDR2 are GTSNPN and SVGIG (reference sequence). This CDR3 is built from 14 residues. Written as DNA, the CDR3 is TGTGCCTGGAGTTCTAGCGGGAGAGGGGATACGCAGTATTTT. Translating it yields CAWSSSGRGDTQYF.

The chain uses TRBV5-1 and TRBJ2-7; 10 nucleotides align to TRBD1. The germline V gene encodes CDR1 SGHRS and CDR2 YFSETQ. This CDR3 comprises 14 residues. The trim removed 6 bases at V and 6 bases at J, leaving 9 bases unmatched. CDR3 sequence (DNA): TGCGCCAGCAACCAAGACAGGGGGCAGGGCGAGCAGTACTTC. Residues: CASNQDRGQGEQYF.

The chain couples TRBV19 to TRBJ2-7, with D unresolved. Trimming removed 4 bases from V and 3 bases from J, with 10 bases in between. The CDR3 is 13 residues long. CDR1 is LNHDA and CDR2 is SQIVND in the germline V gene (reference sequence). CDR3 sequence reads: CASSTYSNYEQYF. For the CDR3, the DNA is TGTGCCAGTAGTACCTATTCAAACTACGAGCAGTACTTC.

The chain uses TRBV30 and TRBJ2-5, with D unclear. This CDR3 has 14 residues. Per germline, CDR1 GTSNPN and CDR2 SVGIG (reference sequence). V was shortened by 0 bases and J by 0 bases, with 8 bases between the two germline ends. The CDR3 here is CAWSVVRDQETQYF. The CDR3 nucleotides read TGTGCCTGGAGTGTCGTTCGGGACCAAGAGACCCAGTACTTC.

This clone has just one count. The genes are TRBV6-1 and TRBJ2-7; 9 bases match TRBD1. CDR3 length: 14 amino acids. Germline loops: CDR1 MNHNS, CDR2 SASEGT. V lost 6 bases, J lost 4 bases, and 7 bases stayed unmatched. The CDR3 bases are TGTGCCAGCAGACCGCAGGACAGGGGTTACGAGCAGTACTTC. As protein: CASRPQDRGYEQYF.

The rearrangement links TRBV10-1 to TRBJ2-7; TRBD2 aligns across 8 bases. J gave up 4 bases and V 3 bases, and 5 bases lay outside the gene matches. The length of the CDR3 is 14 residues. Germline CDR1 is WNHNN and CDR2 is SYGVQD (reference sequence). The CDR3, as DNA: TGCGCCAGCAGTGAACAGCGGGGGCCATACGAGCAGTACTTC. It yields the protein CASSEQRGPYEQYF.

This sequence joins TRBV15 and TRBJ2-5; 7 bases match TRBD1. This CDR3 is built from 14 residues. The germline V gene encodes CDR1 LNHNV and CDR2 YYDKDF (reference sequence). V was pared by 8 bases and J by 5 bases, with 11 bases of the junction left unmatched. CDR3 bases: TGTGCCACCCGAACGACAGGGTTATCGGAGACCCAGTACTTC. Encoded protein: CATRTTGLSETQYF.

V usage is TRBV27 and J usage is TRBJ2-3, with D perhaps TRBD2 (6 bases). This CDR3 has 17 residues. Germline assignment: CDR1 MNHEY and CDR2 SMNVEV (reference sequence). V shed 1 base and J shed 3 bases, with 17 bases lying between them. This chain's CDR3 is CASSLLGGLGGTDTQYF. CDR3 nucleotides: TGTGCCAGCAGTTTATTAGGCGGCCTGGGGGGTACAGATACGCAGTATTTT.

V is TRBV11-2 and J is TRBJ2-5; 8 nucleotides agree with TRBD2. V was pared by 4 bases and J by 5 bases, with 12 bases of the junction left unmatched. Per the germline V gene, CDR1 is SGHAT and CDR2 is FQNNGV. The CDR3 sequence is 16 residues long. Written as DNA, the CDR3 is TGTGCCAGCAGCTCTGGGGGCGGGAGGCAGCGTGAGACCCAGTACTTC. Encoded protein: CASSSGGGRQRETQYF.

V and J are TRBV11-2 and TRBJ2-1; TRBD2 agrees at 15 bases. CDR1 is SGHAT and CDR2 is FQNNGV in the germline V gene. The V gene end was trimmed by 6 bases and the J gene end by 1 base; junction bases not matched to a gene: 4. The length of the CDR3 is 17 residues. The CDR3 nucleotides read TGTGCCAGCAGTAGGACTAGCGGGGGGGTATCCTACAATGAGCAGTTCTTC. It translates to CASSRTSGGVSYNEQFF.

The chain uses TRBV6-5 and TRBJ1-4; 9 bases agree with TRBD1. Germline-derived CDR1 and CDR2 are MNHEY and SVGAGI. The CDR3 is 14 amino acids. The V and J ends lost 5 bases and 4 bases, in that order; junction bases with no gene match: 2. The CDR3 DNA follows: TGTGCCAGCAGTGTGGACAGGGGTAATGAAAAACTGTTTTTT. Amino acids: CASSVDRGNEKLFF.

The chain carries TRBV4-3 and TRBJ2-7; TRBD2 matches at 9 bases. Trimming at V came to 3 bases and at J to 0 bases, leaving 3 bases not matched to a gene. The germline CDR1 and CDR2 sequences are LGHNA and YSLEER. This CDR3 comprises 15 residues. CDR3 DNA sequence: TGCGCCAGCAGCCATGATAGCGGGAGCTCCTACGAGCAGTACTTC. This codes for CASSHDSGSSYEQYF.

The genes are TRBV6-1 and TRBJ2-7; D possibly corresponds to TRBD2 (5 bases). The CDR3 extends over 15 amino acids. Trimming left V 4 bases short and J 2 bases short, with 15 bases between. Germline CDR1 reads MNHNS; CDR2 reads SASEGT. CDR3 loop: CASSVNRGFTYEQYF. DNA for the CDR3: TGTGCCAGCAGTGTAAATAGAGGGTTCACCTACGAGCAGTACTTC.

This chain links TRBV5-1 with TRBJ2-7, with 8 bases lining up with TRBD1. The CDR3 is made up of 17 amino acids. Germline-derived CDR1 and CDR2 are SGHRS and YFSETQ. Trimming cost V 0 bases and J 2 bases; bases outside gene matches: 10. This CDR3 is CASSLAGQAILPYEQYF. In nucleotides, the CDR3 is TGCGCCAGCAGCTTGGCGGGACAGGCGATCCTCCCCTACGAGCAGTACTTC.

The chain recombines TRBV28 with TRBJ1-4, with D perhaps matching TRBD1 (5 bases). Germline CDR1 is MDHEN and CDR2 is SYDVKM. Trimming shortened V by 3 bases and J by 8 bases, and 13 bases separated the two germline ends. The CDR3 is 14 residues long. CDR3 sequence reads: CASSFRRDGEKLFF. CDR3 bases: TGTGCCAGCAGTTTTCGCAGGGATGGGGAAAAACTGTTTTTT.

This chain uses TRBV4-1 with TRBJ2-5, with D possibly TRBD2 on 5 matching bases. The V end was cut by 3 bases, the J end by 5 bases, with 19 bases between. The CDR3 is 16 residues long. The V gene's germline CDR1 is MGHRA and CDR2 YSYEKL. CDR3 sequence: CASSQVPRRGSETQYF. For the CDR3, the DNA is TGCGCCAGCAGCCAGGTTCCCCGTCGGGGTTCCGAGACCCAGTACTTC.

The gene calls are TRBV7-2 and TRBJ2-3; possible D gene TRBD2, 5 bases. V was trimmed by 5 bases and J by 1 base, leaving 7 bases between them. This CDR3 comprises 13 residues. The V gene's germline CDR1 is SGHTA and CDR2 FQGNSA. CDR3 DNA: TGTGCCAGCAGCAATAGCGGCACAGATACGCAGTATTTT. This gives the protein CASSNSGTDTQYF.

Only one count was recorded for this clone. This chain joins TRBV11-2 and TRBJ2-1; 11 bases align to TRBD2. Germline lookup yields CDR1 SGHAT and CDR2 FQNNGV. The J segment lost 4 bases and the V segment lost 6 bases, leaving 8 bases of the junction unmatched. The CDR3 has 16 amino acids. The CDR3 DNA reads TGTGCCAGCAGACCCGGGGGACTAGCGGTTTACAATGAGCAGTTCTTC. Translating gives CASRPGGLAVYNEQFF.